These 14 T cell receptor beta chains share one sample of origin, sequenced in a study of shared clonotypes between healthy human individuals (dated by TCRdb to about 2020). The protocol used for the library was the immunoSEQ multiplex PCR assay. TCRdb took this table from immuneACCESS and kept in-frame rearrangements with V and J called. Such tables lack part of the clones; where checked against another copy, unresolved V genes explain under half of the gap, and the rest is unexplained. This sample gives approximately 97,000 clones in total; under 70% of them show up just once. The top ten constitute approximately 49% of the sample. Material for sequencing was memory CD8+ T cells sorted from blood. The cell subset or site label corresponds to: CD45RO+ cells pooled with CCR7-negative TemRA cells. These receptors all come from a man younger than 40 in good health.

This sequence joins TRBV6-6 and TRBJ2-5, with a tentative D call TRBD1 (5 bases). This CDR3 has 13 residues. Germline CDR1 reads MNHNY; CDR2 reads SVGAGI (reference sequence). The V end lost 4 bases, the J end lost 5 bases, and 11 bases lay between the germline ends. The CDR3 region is CASSLTALETQYF. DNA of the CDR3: TGTGCCAGCAGTTTGACAGCTCTGGAGACCCAGTACTTC.

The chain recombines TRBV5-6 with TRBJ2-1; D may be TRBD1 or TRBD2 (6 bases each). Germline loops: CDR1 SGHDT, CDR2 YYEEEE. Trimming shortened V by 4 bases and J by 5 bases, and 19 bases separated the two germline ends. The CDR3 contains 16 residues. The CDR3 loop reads CASSTPVGGLNNEQFF. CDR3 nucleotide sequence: TGTGCCAGCAGCACCCCGGTGGGGGGCCTGAACAATGAGCAGTTCTTC.

The CDR3 DNA is TGTGCCATCAGCGCGCTAGCGGGAGGCGGTGGAGAGACCCAGTACTTC. Translating gives CAISALAGGGGETQYF. The chain uses TRBV10-3 and TRBJ2-5; 11 bases line up with TRBD2. Germline V gene sequence: CDR1 ENHRY, CDR2 SYGVKD. CDR3 length equals 16 residues. Unmatched junction bases numbered 10, after V lost 6 bases and J lost 4 bases.

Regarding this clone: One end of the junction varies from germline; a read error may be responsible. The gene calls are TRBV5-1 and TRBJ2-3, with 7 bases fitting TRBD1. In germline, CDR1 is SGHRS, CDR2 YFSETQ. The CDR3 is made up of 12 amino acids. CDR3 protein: CASSEGTATWHF. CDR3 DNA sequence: TGCGCCAGCAGCGAAGGGACAGCTACTTGGCATTTT.

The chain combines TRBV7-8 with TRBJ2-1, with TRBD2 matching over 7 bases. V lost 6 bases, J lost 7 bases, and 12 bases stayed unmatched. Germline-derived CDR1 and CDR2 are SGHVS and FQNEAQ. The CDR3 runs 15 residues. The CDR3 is CASSPPDAGANEQFF. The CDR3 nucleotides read TGTGCCAGCAGTCCACCGGACGCGGGAGCTAATGAGCAGTTCTTC.

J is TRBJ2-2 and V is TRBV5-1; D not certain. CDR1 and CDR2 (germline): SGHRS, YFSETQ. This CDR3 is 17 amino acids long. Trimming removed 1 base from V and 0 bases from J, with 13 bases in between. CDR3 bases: TGCGCCAGCAGCTTGTGGCCGTTCGATACGAACACCGGGGAGCTGTTTTTT. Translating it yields CASSLWPFDTNTGELFF. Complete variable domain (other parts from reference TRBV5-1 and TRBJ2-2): KAGVTQTPRYLIKTRGQQVTLSCSPISGHRSVSWYQQTPGQGLQFLFEYFSETQRNKGNFPGRFSGRQFSNSRSEMNVSTLELGDSALYLCASSLWPFDTNTGELFFGEGSRLTVL.

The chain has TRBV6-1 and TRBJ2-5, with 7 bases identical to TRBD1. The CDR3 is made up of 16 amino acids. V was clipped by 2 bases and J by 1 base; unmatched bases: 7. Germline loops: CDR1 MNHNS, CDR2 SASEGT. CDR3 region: CASSENPGQPQETQYF. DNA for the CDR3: TGTGCCAGCAGTGAAAACCCGGGACAGCCCCAAGAGACCCAGTACTTC.

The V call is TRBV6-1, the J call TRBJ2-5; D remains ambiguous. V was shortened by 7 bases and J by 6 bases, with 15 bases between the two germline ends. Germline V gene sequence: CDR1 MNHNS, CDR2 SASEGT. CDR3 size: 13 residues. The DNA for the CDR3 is TGTGCCAGCACCCGGATTGAAGCTAAGACCCAGTACTTC. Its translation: CASTRIEAKTQYF.

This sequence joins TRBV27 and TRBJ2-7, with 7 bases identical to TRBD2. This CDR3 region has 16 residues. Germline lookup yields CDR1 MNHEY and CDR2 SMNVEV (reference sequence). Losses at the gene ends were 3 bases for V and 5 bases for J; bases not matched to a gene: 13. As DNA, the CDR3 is TGTGCCAGCAGTTTTTCAGCGGGAAATAGAATCAACGAGCAGTACTTC. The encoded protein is CASSFSAGNRINEQYF.

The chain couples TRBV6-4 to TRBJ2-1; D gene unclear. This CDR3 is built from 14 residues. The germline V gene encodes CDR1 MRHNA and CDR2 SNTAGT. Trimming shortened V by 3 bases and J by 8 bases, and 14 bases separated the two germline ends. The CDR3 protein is CASSEEGLVDEQFF. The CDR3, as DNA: TGTGCCAGCAGTGAAGAAGGTCTGGTCGATGAGCAGTTCTTC.

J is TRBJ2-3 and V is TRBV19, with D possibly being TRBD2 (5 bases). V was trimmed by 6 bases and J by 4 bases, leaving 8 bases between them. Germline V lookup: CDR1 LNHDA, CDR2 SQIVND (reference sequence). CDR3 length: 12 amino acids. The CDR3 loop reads CASSPEADTQYF. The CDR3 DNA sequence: TGTGCCAGTAGCCCGGAGGCAGATACGCAGTATTTT.

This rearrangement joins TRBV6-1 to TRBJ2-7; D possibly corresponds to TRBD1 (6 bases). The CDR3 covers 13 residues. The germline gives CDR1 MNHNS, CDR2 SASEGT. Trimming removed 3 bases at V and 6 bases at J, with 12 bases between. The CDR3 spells CASSDPTGFEQYF. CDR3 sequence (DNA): TGTGCCAGCAGTGACCCGACAGGTTTCGAGCAGTACTTC.

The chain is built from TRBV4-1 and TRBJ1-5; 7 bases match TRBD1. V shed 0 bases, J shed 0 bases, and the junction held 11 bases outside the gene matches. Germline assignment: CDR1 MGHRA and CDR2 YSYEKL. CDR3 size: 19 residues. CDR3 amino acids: CASSQDPRGKKYSNQPQHF. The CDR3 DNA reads TGCGCCAGCAGCCAAGATCCCAGGGGGAAGAAATATAGCAATCAGCCCCAGCATTTT.

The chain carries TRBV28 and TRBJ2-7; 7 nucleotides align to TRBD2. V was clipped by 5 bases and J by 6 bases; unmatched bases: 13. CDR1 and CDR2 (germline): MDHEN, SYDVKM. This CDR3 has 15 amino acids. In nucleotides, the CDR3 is TGTGCCAGCAGTACTAGCGTAGGGTTGGAAGGCGAGCAGTACTTC. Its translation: CASSTSVGLEGEQYF.